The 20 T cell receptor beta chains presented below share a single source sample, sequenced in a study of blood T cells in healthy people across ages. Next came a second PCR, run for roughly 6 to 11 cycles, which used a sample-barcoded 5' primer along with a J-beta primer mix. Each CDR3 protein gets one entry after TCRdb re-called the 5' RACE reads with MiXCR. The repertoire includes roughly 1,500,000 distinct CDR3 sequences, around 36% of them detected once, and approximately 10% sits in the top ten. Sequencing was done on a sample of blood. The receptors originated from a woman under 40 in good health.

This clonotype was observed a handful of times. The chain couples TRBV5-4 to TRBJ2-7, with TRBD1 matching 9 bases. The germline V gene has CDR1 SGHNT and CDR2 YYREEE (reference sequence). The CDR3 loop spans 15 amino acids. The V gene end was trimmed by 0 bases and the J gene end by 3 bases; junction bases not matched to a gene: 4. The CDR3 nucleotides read TGTGCCAGCAGCTTGGACAGGGGGCGGGGCTACGAGCAGTACTTC. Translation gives CASSLDRGRGYEQYF.

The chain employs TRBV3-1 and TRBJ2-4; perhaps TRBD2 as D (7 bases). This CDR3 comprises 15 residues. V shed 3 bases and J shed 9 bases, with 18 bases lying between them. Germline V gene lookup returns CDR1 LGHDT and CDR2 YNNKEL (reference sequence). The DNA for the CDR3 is TGTGCCAGCAGCCAGATCCCGGGGGGCTGGAGCATTCAGTACTTC. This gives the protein CASSQIPGGWSIQYF.

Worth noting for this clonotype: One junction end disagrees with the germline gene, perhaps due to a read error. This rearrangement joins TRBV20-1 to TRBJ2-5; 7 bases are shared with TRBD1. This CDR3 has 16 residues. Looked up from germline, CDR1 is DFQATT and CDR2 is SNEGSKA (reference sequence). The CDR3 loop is CSAGDRQGEMGETQYF. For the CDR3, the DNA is TGCAGTGCTGGAGATCGACAGGGTGAGATGGGAGAGACCCAGTACTTC.

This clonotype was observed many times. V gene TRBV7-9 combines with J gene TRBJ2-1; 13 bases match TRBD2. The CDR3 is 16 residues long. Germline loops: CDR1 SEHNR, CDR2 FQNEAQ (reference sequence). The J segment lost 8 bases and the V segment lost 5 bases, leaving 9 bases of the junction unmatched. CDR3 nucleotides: TGTGCCAGCAGCGCTGGACTAGCGGGAGAGGTCGATGAGCAGTTCTTC. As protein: CASSAGLAGEVDEQFF.

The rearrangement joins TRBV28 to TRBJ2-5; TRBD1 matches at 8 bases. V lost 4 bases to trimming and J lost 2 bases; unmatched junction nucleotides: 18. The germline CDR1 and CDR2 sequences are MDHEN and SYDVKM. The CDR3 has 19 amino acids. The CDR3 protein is CASSSYPPYSGTGQETQYF. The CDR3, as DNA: TGTGCCAGCAGTTCCTATCCACCATACTCCGGGACAGGACAAGAGACCCAGTACTTC.

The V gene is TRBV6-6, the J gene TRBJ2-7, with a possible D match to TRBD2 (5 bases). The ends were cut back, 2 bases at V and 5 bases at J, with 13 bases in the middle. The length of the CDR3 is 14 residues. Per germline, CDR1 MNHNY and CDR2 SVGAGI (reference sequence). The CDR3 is CASSYDVSEDEQYF. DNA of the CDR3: TGTGCCAGCAGTTACGACGTTTCGGAGGACGAGCAGTACTTC.

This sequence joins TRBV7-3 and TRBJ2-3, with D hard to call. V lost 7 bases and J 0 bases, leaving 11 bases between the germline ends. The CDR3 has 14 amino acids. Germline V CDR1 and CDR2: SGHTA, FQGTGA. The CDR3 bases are TGTGCCAGCAAATCGGGCCAGAGCACAGATACGCAGTATTTT. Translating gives CASKSGQSTDTQYF. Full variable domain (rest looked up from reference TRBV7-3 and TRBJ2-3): GAGVSQTPSNKVTEKGKYVELRCDPISGHTALYWYRQSLGQGPEFLIYFQGTGAADDSGLPNDRFFAVRPEGSVSTLKIQRTERGDSAVYLCASKSGQSTDTQYFGPGTRLTVL.

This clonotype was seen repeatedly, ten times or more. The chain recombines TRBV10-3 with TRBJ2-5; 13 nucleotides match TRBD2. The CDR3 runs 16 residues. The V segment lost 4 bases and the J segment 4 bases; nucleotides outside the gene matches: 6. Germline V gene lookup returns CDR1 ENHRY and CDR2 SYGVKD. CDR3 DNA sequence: TGTGCCATCAGTGGTAGGACTAGCGGGAGTGGAGAGACCCAGTACTTC. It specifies CAISGRTSGSGETQYF.

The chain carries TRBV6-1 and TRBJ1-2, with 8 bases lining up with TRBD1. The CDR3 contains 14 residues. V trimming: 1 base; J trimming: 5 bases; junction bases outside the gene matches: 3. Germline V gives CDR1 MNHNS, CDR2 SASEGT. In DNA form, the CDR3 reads TGTGCCAGCAGTGAAGAGGGACAGGCTTATGGCTACACCTTC. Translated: CASSEEGQAYGYTF.

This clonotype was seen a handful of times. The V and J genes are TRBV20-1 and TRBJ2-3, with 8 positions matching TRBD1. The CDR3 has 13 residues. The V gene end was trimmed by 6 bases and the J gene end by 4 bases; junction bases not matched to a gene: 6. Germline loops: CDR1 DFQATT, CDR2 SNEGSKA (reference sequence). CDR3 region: CSAEDRVPDTQYF. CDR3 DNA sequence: TGCAGTGCCGAGGACAGGGTACCAGATACGCAGTATTTT.

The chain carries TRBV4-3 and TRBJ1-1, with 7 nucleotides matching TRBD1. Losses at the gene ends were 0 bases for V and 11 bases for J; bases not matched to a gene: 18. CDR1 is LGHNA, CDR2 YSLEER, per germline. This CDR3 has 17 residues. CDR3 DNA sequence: TGCGCCAGCAGCCAAGATAGCTGGAAGACAGGGTCAGCGAACGCTTTCTTT. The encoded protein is CASSQDSWKTGSANAFF.

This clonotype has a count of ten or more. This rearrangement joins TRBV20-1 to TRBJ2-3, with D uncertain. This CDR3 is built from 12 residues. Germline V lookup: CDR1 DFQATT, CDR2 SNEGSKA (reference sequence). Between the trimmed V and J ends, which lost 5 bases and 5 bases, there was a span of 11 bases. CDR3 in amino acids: CSAQIMRDTQYF. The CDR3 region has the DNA TGCAGTGCTCAGATCATGAGAGATACGCAGTATTTT.

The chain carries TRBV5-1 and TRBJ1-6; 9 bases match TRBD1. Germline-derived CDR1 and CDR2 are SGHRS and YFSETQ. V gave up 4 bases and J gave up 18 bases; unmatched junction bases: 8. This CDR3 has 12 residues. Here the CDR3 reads CASSDRDRDYHF. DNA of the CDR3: TGCGCCAGCAGCGACCGGGACAGGGACTACCACTTT.

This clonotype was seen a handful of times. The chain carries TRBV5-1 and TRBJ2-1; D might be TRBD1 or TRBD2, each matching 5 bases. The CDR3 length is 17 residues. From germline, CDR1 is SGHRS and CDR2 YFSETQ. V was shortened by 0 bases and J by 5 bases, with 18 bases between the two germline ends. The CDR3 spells CASSLGSSWGNHNEQFF. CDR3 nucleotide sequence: TGCGCCAGCAGCTTGGGGAGTAGTTGGGGGAACCACAATGAGCAGTTCTTC.

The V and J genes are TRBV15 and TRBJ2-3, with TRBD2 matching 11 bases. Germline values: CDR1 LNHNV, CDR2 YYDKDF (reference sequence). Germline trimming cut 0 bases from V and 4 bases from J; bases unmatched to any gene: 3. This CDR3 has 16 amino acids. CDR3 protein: CATSRDGLAGSDTQYF. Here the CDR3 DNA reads TGTGCCACCAGCAGAGACGGACTAGCGGGTTCAGATACGCAGTATTTT.

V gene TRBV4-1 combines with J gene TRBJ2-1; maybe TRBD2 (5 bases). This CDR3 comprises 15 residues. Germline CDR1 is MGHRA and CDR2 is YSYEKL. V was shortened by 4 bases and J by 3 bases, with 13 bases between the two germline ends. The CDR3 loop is CASSPGILGYNEQFF. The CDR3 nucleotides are TGCGCCAGCAGCCCCGGGATACTAGGCTACAATGAGCAGTTCTTC.

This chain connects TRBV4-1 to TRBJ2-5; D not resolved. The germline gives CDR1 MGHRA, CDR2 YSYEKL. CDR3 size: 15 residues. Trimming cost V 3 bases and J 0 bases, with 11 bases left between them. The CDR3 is CASSHQDTDQETQYF. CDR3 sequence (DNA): TGCGCCAGCAGCCACCAAGACACCGACCAAGAGACCCAGTACTTC.

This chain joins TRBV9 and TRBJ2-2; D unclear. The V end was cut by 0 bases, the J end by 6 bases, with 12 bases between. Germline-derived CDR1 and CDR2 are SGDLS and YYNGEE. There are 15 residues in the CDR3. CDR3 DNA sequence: TGTGCCAGCAGCGTAGCCGCCCAGGCCCCCGGGGAGCTGTTTTTT. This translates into CASSVAAQAPGELFF. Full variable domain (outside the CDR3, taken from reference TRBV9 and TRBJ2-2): DSGVTQTPKHLITATGQRVTLRCSPRSGDLSVYWYQQSLDQGLQFLIQYYNGEERAKGNILERFSAQQFPDLHSELNLSSLELGDSALYFCASSVAAQAPGELFFGEGSRLTVL.

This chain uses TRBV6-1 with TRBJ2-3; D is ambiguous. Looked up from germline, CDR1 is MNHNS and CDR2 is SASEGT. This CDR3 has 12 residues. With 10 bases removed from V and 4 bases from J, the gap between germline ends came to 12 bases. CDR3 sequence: CAISRVSDTQYF. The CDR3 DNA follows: TGTGCCATATCACGAGTGTCAGATACGCAGTATTTT.

CDR3 DNA sequence: TGCAGTGCCGAAAGGGGGACAATATCCGACGAGCAGTACTTC. Encoded protein: CSAERGTISDEQYF. The V call is TRBV20-1, the J call TRBJ2-7, with D possibly being TRBD1 (6 bases). The V end was cut by 6 bases, the J end by 5 bases, with 20 bases between. The length of the CDR3 is 14 residues. Germline V CDR1 and CDR2: DFQATT, SNEGSKA (reference sequence).